Below, 20 T cell receptor beta chains from the same sample are listed, as sequenced in a study of T cell repertoires in cytomegalovirus infection. A single record per CDR3 protein comes from TCRdb applying MiXCR to the reads. The table records around 170,000 distinct CDR3 sequences, approximately 15% of them present only once. Sequencing used PBMCs. These receptor sequences come from a human donor in good health (CMV status not recorded). Some clones in this sample may be carry-over from other donors' samples.

This clonotype was counted a few times. The chain links TRBV7-8 to TRBJ2-2; D is unclear. V shed 1 base and J shed 5 bases, with 11 bases lying between them. CDR3 length equals 15 residues. From germline, CDR1 is SGHVS and CDR2 FQNEAQ. CDR3 protein: CASSLGRSETGELFF. DNA of the CDR3: TGTGCCAGCAGCTTAGGTCGCTCGGAAACCGGGGAGCTGTTTTTT. Variable domain in full (rest from reference TRBV7-8 and TRBJ2-2): GAGVSQSPRYKVAKRGQDVALRCDPISGHVSLFWYQQALGQGPEFLTYFQNEAQLDKSGLPSDRFFAERPEGSVSTLKIQRTQQEDSAVYLCASSLGRSETGELFFGEGSRLTVL.

This clonotype was recorded many times. The rearrangement links TRBV7-2 to TRBJ1-4; no firm D call. V was cut by 1 base and J by 7 bases, with 16 bases left in between. Germline V lookup: CDR1 SGHTA, CDR2 FQGNSA. The CDR3 extends over 16 amino acids. CDR3 protein: CASSLDRSPSGEKLFF. The CDR3 coding sequence is TGTGCCAGCAGCTTAGATCGTAGTCCTTCGGGTGAAAAACTGTTTTTT.

This clonotype has just a few counts. This chain links TRBV6-2 or TRBV6-3 with TRBJ2-7, with D possibly TRBD1 on 5 matching bases. V was clipped by 2 bases and J by 5 bases, with 13 bases between them. The CDR3 runs to 14 residues. From germline, CDR1 is MNHEY and CDR2 SVGEGT. Here the CDR3 DNA reads TGTGCCAGCAGTTACCCTCCCAGGGTCCACGAGCAGTACTTC. Its protein product is CASSYPPRVHEQYF.

A note on this clonotype: One end of the junction is discordant with germline, which a read error may explain. The chain recombines TRBV25-1 with TRBJ2-7; D is possibly TRBD1 (5 bases). This CDR3 is built from 13 residues. Germline CDR1 is MGHDK and CDR2 is SYGVNS. CDR3 DNA sequence: TGTGCCAGCGGTGAAAGAAGGCAGGGCAAGCAGTACTTC. Protein sequence: CASGERRQGKQYF.

This clonotype was seen a handful of times. This chain connects TRBV3-1 to TRBJ1-2; TRBD1 is a possible D gene (5 bases). Germline loops: CDR1 LGHDT, CDR2 YNNKEL (reference sequence). The V end was cut by 7 bases, the J end by 8 bases, with 20 bases between. This CDR3 spans 14 amino acids. This CDR3 reads CASTAGTLLRGYTF. In DNA, the CDR3 is TGTGCCAGCACGGCCGGGACTCTCTTGCGAGGCTACACCTTC. Looking up the rest from reference TRBV3-1 and TRBJ1-2 gives the full variable domain: DTAVSQTPKYLVTQMGNDKSIKCEQNLGHDTMYWYKQDSKKFLKIMFSYNNKELIINETVPNRFSPKSPDKAHLNLHINSLELGDSAVYFCASTAGTLLRGYTFGSGTRLTVV.

This clonotype was recorded a few times. The V and J genes are TRBV7-9 and TRBJ1-4; 7 bases map to TRBD1. CDR1 and CDR2 (germline): SEHNR, FQNEAQ (reference sequence). The CDR3 totals 14 residues. The V and J ends lost 6 bases and 8 bases, in that order; junction bases with no gene match: 9. The chain's CDR3 is CASSGDRAPEKLFF. CDR3 in DNA: TGTGCCAGCAGTGGAGACAGGGCACCCGAAAAACTGTTTTTT.

The table lists this clonotype with a few counts. The chain joins TRBV29-1 to TRBJ2-3, with 8 bases aligning to TRBD2. Looked up from germline, CDR1 is SQVTM and CDR2 is ANQGSEA. The trim removed 3 bases at V and 4 bases at J, leaving 6 bases unmatched. This CDR3 comprises 14 residues. The CDR3 here is CSVDREGVSDTQYF. The DNA for the CDR3 is TGCAGCGTTGACCGGGAGGGGGTGTCAGATACGCAGTATTTT.

This chain links TRBV5-1 with TRBJ1-1; D remains ambiguous. The germline CDR1 and CDR2 sequences are SGHRS and YFSETQ. This CDR3 region has 14 residues. V lost 3 bases and J lost 2, with 11 bases in between. Here the CDR3 DNA reads TGCGCCAGCAGCTCCACGAGGGTAAACACTGAAGCTTTCTTT. This sequence encodes CASSSTRVNTEAFF.

This clonotype was counted only a few times. The chain carries TRBV19 and TRBJ2-7; either TRBD1 or TRBD2 may fit D (5 bases each). Germline loops: CDR1 LNHDA, CDR2 SQIVND (reference sequence). The length of the CDR3 is 15 residues. Deletions cut 3 bases from V and 3 bases from J, with 15 bases between. CDR3 DNA sequence: TGTGCCAGTAGTATTCCGCTGAGGGGCAGCTACGAGCAGTACTTC. Protein: CASSIPLRGSYEQYF.

This clonotype came up many times. This chain connects TRBV11-2 to TRBJ1-1, with no clear D. The CDR3 loop spans 13 amino acids. V was cut by 2 bases and J by 3 bases, with 7 bases left in between. CDR1 and CDR2 (germline): SGHAT, FQNNGV. CDR3 sequence: CASSLTWDTEAFF. The DNA of the CDR3 is TGTGCCAGCAGCTTAACCTGGGACACTGAAGCTTTCTTT.

This clonotype has at least ten counts. The genes are TRBV28 and TRBJ1-2, with a tentative D call TRBD1 (6 bases). V was shortened by 10 bases and J by 2 bases, with 14 bases between the two germline ends. This CDR3 spans 13 amino acids. Germline V CDR1 and CDR2: MDHEN, SYDVKM. The CDR3 nucleotides are TGTGCCACAGCAGGGGACTACAACTATGGCTACACCTTC. Protein sequence: CATAGDYNYGYTF.

The V and J genes are TRBV12-3 or TRBV12-4 and TRBJ2-3; weak D call: TRBD2 (7 bases). The CDR3 has 15 residues. Trimming took 5 bases from V and 6 from J, leaving 18 bases between them. CDR3 nucleotides: TGTGCCAGCAGTCTGACCTTTGCGGGGGCCGATACGCAGTATTTT. This sequence encodes CASSLTFAGADTQYF.

This clonotype was recorded a few times. This rearrangement joins TRBV6-2 or TRBV6-3 to TRBJ2-5; no firm D call. There are 14 residues in the CDR3. Germline CDR1 and CDR2: MNHEY and SVGEGT. The V gene lost 2 bases and the J gene lost 1 base, with 8 bases spanning the gap. CDR3 protein: CASSYSDSQETQYF. The CDR3 bases are TGTGCCAGCAGTTACAGCGACTCCCAAGAGACCCAGTACTTC.

This clonotype was seen only a few times. The J gene is TRBJ1-1, the V gene TRBV28; no reliable D call. CDR1 MDHEN and CDR2 SYDVKM come from the germline V gene. Trimming left V 3 bases short and J 0 bases short, with 11 bases between. The CDR3 contains 15 residues. CDR3 residues: CASSLSLGVNTEAFF. As DNA, the CDR3 is TGTGCCAGCAGTTTGTCGTTGGGCGTGAACACTGAAGCTTTCTTT.

Many counts were recorded for this clonotype. V and J are TRBV7-9 and TRBJ1-6; 10 bases agree with TRBD1. Trimming at V came to 3 bases and at J to 9 bases, leaving 11 bases not matched to a gene. Per germline, CDR1 SEHNR and CDR2 FQNEAQ (reference sequence). The CDR3 is 17 residues long. CDR3 bases: TGTGCCAGCAGCTTCCATGAACGACAGGGGGCTAGTTCACCCCTCCACTTT. Protein sequence: CASSFHERQGASSPLHF.

V and J are TRBV5-1 and TRBJ2-3, with a tentative D call TRBD1 (5 bases). This CDR3 has 15 amino acids. Germline V lookup: CDR1 SGHRS, CDR2 YFSETQ. Trimming took 0 bases from V and 2 from J, leaving 10 bases between them. The CDR3 sequence is CASSLEGAHTDTQYF. In DNA, the CDR3 is TGCGCCAGCAGCTTGGAAGGGGCCCACACAGATACGCAGTATTTT.

This clonotype came up a few times. This chain joins TRBV28 and TRBJ2-7, with a possible D match to TRBD2 (6 bases). V was clipped by 6 bases and J by 2 bases, with 14 bases between them. This CDR3 contains 14 residues. In germline, CDR1 is MDHEN, CDR2 SYDVKM. As DNA, the CDR3 is TGTGCCAGCAGCCTGTGGGGGGAAACCTACGAGCAGTACTTC. Translation gives CASSLWGETYEQYF.

The sample holds a few counts of this clonotype. This chain joins TRBV29-1 and TRBJ2-2; D is perhaps TRBD1 (6 bases). The CDR3 extends over 13 amino acids. V gave up 7 bases and J gave up 9 bases, with 18 bases separating them. Germline assignment: CDR1 SQVTM and CDR2 ANQGSEA. The CDR3 DNA follows: TGCAGCGCTCAAGGGACCCAGGGGAGGGAGCTGTTTTTT. Translated: CSAQGTQGRELFF.

This clonotype was seen a few times. CDR3 coding DNA: TGTGCCAGCAGTTCCCCGATTAATGAGCAGTTCTTC. Amino acid sequence: CASSSPINEQFF. The chain recombines TRBV12-3 or TRBV12-4 with TRBJ2-1; D is undetermined. This CDR3 has 12 residues. The germline V and J ends were trimmed by 4 bases and 7 bases, with 8 bases remaining between them.

This clonotype has only a few counts. The chain couples TRBV7-9 to TRBJ1-1, with D possibly being TRBD1 (6 bases). Germline lookup yields CDR1 SEHNR and CDR2 FQNEAQ (reference sequence). The ends were cut back, 4 bases at V and 6 bases at J, with 9 bases in the middle. The CDR3 sequence is 12 residues long. The CDR3 here is CASSSGGPEAFF. CDR3 in DNA: TGTGCCAGCAGCTCCGGGGGCCCTGAAGCTTTCTTT.